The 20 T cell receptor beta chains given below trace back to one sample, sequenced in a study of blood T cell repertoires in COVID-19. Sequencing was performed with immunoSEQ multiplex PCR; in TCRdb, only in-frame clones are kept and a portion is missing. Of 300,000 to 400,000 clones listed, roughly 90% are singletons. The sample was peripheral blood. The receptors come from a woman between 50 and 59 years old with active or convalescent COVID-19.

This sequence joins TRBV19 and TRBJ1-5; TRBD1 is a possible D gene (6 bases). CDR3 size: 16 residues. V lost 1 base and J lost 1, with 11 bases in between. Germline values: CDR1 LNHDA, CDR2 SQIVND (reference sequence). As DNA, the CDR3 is TGTGCCAGTAGTATAGGGGGGCTAGGGAGCAATCAGCCCCAGCATTTT. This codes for CASSIGGLGSNQPQHF.

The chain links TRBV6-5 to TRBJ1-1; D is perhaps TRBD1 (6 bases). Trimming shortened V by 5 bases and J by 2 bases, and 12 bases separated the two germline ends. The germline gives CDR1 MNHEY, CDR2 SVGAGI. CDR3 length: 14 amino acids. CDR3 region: CASSTGLVNTEAFF. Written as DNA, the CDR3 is TGTGCCAGCAGTACAGGGTTGGTAAACACTGAAGCTTTCTTT.

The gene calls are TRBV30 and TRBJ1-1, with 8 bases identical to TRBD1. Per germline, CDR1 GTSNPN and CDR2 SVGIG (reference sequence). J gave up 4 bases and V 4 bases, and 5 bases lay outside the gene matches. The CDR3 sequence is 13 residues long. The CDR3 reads CAWNDRGFTEAFF. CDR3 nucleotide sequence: TGTGCCTGGAATGACAGGGGATTCACTGAAGCTTTCTTT.

Written as DNA, the CDR3 is TGTGCCAGCAGCGTAGCTCGGACTAGCGGGGGGGACTTCCACAATGAGCAGTTCTTC. This gives the protein CASSVARTSGGDFHNEQFF. V gene TRBV9 combines with J gene TRBJ2-1; the match to TRBD2 covers 15 bases. The CDR3 extends over 19 amino acids. With V trimmed by 0 bases and J by 5 bases, 9 bases remained unmatched. Germline values: CDR1 SGDLS, CDR2 YYNGEE.

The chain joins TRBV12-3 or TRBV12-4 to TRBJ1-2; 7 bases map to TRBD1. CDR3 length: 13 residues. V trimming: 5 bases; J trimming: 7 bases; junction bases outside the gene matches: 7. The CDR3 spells CASSLDRAAGYTF. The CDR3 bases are TGTGCCAGCAGTCTCGACAGGGCTGCTGGCTACACCTTC.

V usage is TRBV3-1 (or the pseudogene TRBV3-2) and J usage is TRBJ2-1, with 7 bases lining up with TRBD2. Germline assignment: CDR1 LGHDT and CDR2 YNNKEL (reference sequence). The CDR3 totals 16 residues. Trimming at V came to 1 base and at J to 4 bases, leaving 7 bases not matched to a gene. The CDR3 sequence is CASSQVAGERYNEQFF. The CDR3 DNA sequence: TGTGCCAGCAGCCAAGTTGCGGGAGAGAGGTACAATGAGCAGTTCTTC.

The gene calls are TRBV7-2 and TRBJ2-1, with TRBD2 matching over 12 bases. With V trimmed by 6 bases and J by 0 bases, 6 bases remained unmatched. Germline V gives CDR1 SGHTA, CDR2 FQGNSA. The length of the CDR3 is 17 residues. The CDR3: CASRLAGGPGSYNEQFF. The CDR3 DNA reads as TGTGCCAGCAGGCTAGCGGGAGGGCCCGGCTCCTACAATGAGCAGTTCTTC.

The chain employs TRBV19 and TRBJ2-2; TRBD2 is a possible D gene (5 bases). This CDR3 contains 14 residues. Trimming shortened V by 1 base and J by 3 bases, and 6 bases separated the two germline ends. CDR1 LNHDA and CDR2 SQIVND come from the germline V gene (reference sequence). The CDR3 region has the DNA TGTGCCAGTAGTATAGGAGCGGACACCGGGGAGCTGTTTTTT. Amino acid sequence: CASSIGADTGELFF.

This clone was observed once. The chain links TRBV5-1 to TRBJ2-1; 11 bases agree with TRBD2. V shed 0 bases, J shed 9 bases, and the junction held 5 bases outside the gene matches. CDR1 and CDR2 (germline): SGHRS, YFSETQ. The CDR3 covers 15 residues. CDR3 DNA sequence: TGCGCCAGCAGCTTGGCACTAGCGGGGGTCGTTGAGCAGTTCTTC. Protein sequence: CASSLALAGVVEQFF.

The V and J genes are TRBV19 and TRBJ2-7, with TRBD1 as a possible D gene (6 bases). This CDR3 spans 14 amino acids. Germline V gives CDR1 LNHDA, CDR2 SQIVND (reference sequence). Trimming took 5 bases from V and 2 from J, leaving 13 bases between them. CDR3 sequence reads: CASSHRDTPYEQYF. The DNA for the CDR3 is TGTGCCAGTAGTCACCGGGACACTCCCTACGAGCAGTACTTC.

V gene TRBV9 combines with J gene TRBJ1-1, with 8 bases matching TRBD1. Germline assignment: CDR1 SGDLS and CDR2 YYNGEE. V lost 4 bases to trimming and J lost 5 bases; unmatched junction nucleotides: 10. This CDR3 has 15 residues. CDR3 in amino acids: CASSPRTGFVTEAFF. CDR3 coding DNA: TGTGCCAGCAGCCCCCGGACAGGGTTTGTAACTGAAGCTTTCTTT.

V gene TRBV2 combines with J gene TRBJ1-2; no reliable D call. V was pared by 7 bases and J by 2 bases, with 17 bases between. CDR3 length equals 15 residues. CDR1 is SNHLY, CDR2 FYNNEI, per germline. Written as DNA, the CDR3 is TGTGCCAGCATTCCAACAGAGAAGTTCAACTATGGCTACACCTTC. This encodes CASIPTEKFNYGYTF.

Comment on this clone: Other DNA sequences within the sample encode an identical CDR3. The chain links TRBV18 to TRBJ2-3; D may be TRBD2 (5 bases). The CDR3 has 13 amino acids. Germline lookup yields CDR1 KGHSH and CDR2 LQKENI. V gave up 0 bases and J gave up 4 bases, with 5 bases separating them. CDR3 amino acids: CASSPPSADTQYF. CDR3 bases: TGTGCCAGCTCACCACCTAGCGCAGATACGCAGTATTTT.

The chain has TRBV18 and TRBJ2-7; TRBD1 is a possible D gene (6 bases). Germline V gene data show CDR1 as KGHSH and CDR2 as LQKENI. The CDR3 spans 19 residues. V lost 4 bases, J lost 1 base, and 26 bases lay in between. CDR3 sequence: CASSHAFRTELNTSYEQYF. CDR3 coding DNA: TGTGCCAGCTCACACGCGTTTAGGACAGAACTAAATACTTCCTACGAGCAGTACTTC.

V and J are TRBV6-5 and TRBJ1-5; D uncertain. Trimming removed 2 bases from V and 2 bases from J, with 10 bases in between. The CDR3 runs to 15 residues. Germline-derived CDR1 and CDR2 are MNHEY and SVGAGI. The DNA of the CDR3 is TGTGCCAGCAGTTACGACGGAGAAGGCAATCAGCCCCAGCATTTT. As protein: CASSYDGEGNQPQHF.

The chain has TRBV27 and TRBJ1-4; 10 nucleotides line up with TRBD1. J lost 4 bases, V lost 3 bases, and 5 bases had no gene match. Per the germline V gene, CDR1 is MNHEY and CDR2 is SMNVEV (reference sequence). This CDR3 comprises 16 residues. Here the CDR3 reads CASSLGGQGINEKLFF. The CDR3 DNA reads TGTGCCAGCAGTTTGGGGGGACAGGGGATTAATGAAAAACTGTTTTTT.

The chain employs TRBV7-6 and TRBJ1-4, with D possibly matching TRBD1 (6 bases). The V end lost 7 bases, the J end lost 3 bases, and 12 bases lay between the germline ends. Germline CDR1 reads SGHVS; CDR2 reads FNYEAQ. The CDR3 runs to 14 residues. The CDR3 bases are TGTGCCAGCACCCGGACAGCCGCTAATGAAAAACTGTTTTTT. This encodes CASTRTAANEKLFF.

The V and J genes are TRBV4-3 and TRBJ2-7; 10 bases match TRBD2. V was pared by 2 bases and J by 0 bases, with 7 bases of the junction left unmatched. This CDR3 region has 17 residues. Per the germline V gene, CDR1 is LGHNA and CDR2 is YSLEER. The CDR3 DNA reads TGCGCCAGCAGCCAAAGGTTCAGCGGGGGGGCCTCCTACGAGCAGTACTTC. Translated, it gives CASSQRFSGGASYEQYF.

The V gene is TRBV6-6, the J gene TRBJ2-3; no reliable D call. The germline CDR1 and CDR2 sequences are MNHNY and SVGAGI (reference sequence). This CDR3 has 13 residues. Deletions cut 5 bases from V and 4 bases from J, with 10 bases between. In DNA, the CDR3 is TGTGCCAGCAGTGACTGGCTTGCAGATACGCAGTATTTT. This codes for CASSDWLADTQYF.

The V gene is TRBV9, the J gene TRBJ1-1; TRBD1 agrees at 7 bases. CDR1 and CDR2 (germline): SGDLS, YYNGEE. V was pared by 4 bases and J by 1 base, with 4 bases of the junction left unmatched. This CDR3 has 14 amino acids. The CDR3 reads CASSLRDRNTEAFF. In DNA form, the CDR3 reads TGTGCCAGCAGCCTACGGGACAGGAACACTGAAGCTTTCTTT.